This entry is about one TCR beta chain. Its antigen remains unidentified. Primers for the PCR totalled 60 Vbeta and 13 Jbeta. Authors' data handling: Unique TCR beta chains totaled roughly 80 million in a later count, with some 10 million of them shared. Only in-frame clones appear in the TCRdb table, and some are missing; sequencing was by immunoSEQ multiplex PCR. Clone size and V and J calls were adopted from that table, with D and trimming inferred from the DNA. In the table there are more than 95,000 clones, over 65% of which are singletons. The source of the sample is a study of cytomegalovirus exposure and HLA in healthy donors. Deletions cut 3 bases from V and 5 bases from J, with 17 bases between. This CDR3 region has 15 residues. Germline lookup yields CDR1 MNHEY and CDR2 SMNVEV (reference sequence). Study findings and constraints: Reportedly, TCR beta sequences accurately predicted HLA-A and HLA-B alleles in most subjects.

The receptor was isolated from a woman in her thirties or forties in good health and CMV-seronegative. The rearrangement links TRBV27 to TRBJ2-7, with D unresolved. Sequencing input: PBMCs. CDR3 DNA: TGTGCCAGCAGTTTTTCTGAAGTGGCCCCTCACGAGCAGTACTTC. This sequence encodes CASSFSEVAPHEQYF.